Below are 19 T cell receptor beta chains sequenced from a single sample in a study of Ad26.COV2.S vaccination and SARS-CoV-2 variants. TCRdb's table, derived via immunoSEQ multiplex PCR, lists solely in-frame clones and lacks some. This sample has more than 300,000 clones, with approximately 90% found just once. The treatment: some 19 received Ad26.COV2.S at low or high dose, single or two shots; 5 received placebo; per-sample allocation not given. The samples date from day 63 after the first vaccine or placebo injection. The source material was peripheral blood, sampled in a trial of Ad26.COV2.S vaccine versus placebo. The receptors come from a person aged 18-60 years who received the Ad26.COV2.S COVID-19 vaccine or a placebo.

The rearrangement uses TRBV28 and TRBJ2-7; 11 bases align to TRBD1. Germline values: CDR1 MDHEN, CDR2 SYDVKM. The CDR3 length is 16 residues. V gave up 4 bases and J gave up 3 bases; unmatched junction bases: 8. CDR3 loop: CASSSLAGTGGYEQYF. DNA of the CDR3: TGTGCCAGCAGTTCCCTAGCCGGGACAGGGGGCTACGAGCAGTACTTC.

V is TRBV30 and J is TRBJ2-5, with 11 bases aligning to TRBD1. V lost 3 bases to trimming and J lost 5 bases; unmatched junction nucleotides: 11. Germline V gene lookup returns CDR1 GTSNPN and CDR2 SVGIG (reference sequence). The CDR3 spans 16 residues. The CDR3 region is CAWSARTGGLRETQYF. The DNA for the CDR3 is TGTGCCTGGAGCGCCCGGACAGGGGGCTTACGGGAGACCCAGTACTTC. Using reference TRBV30 and TRBJ2-5 for the parts outside the CDR3, the full variable domain is SQTIHQWPATLVQPVGSPLSLECTVEGTSNPNLYWYRQAAGRGLQLLFYSVGIGQISSEVPQNLSASRPQDRQFILSSKKLLLSDSGFYLCAWSARTGGLRETQYFGPGTRLLVL.

The chain couples TRBV27 to TRBJ2-1; 7 bases fit TRBD1. With 4 bases clipped from V and 1 base from J, the junction kept 13 bases outside the gene matches. This CDR3 contains 18 residues. In germline, CDR1 is MNHEY, CDR2 SMNVEV (reference sequence). This chain's CDR3 is CASSSTYLQGLSYNEQFF. The DNA of the CDR3 is TGTGCCAGCAGTTCTACCTACCTACAGGGGTTGTCCTACAATGAGCAGTTCTTC.

The chain carries TRBV18 and TRBJ1-5; TRBD1 might be the D (5 bases). CDR1 is KGHSH, CDR2 LQKENI, per germline. Trimming removed 1 base from V and 5 bases from J, with 9 bases in between. This CDR3 spans 14 amino acids. The DNA for the CDR3 is TGTGCCAGCTCACCACGCAGGGTGGATCAGCCCCAGCATTTT. This codes for CASSPRRVDQPQHF.

The rearrangement joins TRBV6-6 to TRBJ2-3, with 7 bases that match TRBD2. Germline V gives CDR1 MNHNY, CDR2 SVGAGI (reference sequence). J gave up 4 bases and V 6 bases, and 7 bases lay outside the gene matches. The CDR3 is 14 amino acids. Here the CDR3 DNA reads TGTGCCAGCAGGCCCGCGGGGGAGCCAGATACGCAGTATTTT. It is translated as CASRPAGEPDTQYF.

This rearrangement joins TRBV10-2 to TRBJ2-7; weak D call: TRBD2 (6 bases). V lost 0 bases and J lost 2, with 8 bases in between. The CDR3 totals 14 residues. Germline assignment: CDR1 WSHSY and CDR2 SAAADI. The CDR3 spells CASSESGLPYEQYF. The CDR3 DNA sequence: TGCGCCAGCAGTGAGTCCGGACTACCCTACGAGCAGTACTTC.

The chain combines TRBV11-3 with TRBJ2-5; D gene uncertain. The CDR3 contains 11 residues. Germline V gene sequence: CDR1 SGHNT, CDR2 YENEEA. Trimming cost V 6 bases and J 2 bases, with 4 bases left between them. CDR3 DNA sequence: TGTGCCAGCAGAGAACAAGAGACCCAGTACTTC. Translated, it gives CASREQETQYF.

The V and J genes are TRBV27 and TRBJ2-3; D call uncertain. Germline V gene data show CDR1 as MNHEY and CDR2 as SMNVEV (reference sequence). V shed 5 bases and J shed 2 bases, with 11 bases lying between them. The CDR3 has 14 residues. CDR3: CASSPLKHTDTQYF. DNA for the CDR3: TGTGCCAGCAGTCCACTAAAACACACAGATACGCAGTATTTT.

In its sample, this clone was seen a few times. V and J are TRBV28 and TRBJ2-5; 11 bases match TRBD2. After removal of 6 bases from V and 5 bases from J, the junction contained 11 bases not matched to a gene. The CDR3 loop spans 16 amino acids. In germline, CDR1 is MDHEN, CDR2 SYDVKM. The CDR3 region has the DNA TGTGCCAGCAGCCGTCGCCTAGCGGGAGGTACGGAGACCCAGTACTTC. Translation: CASSRRLAGGTETQYF. Looking up the rest from reference TRBV28 and TRBJ2-5 gives the full variable domain: DVKVTQSSRYLVKRTGEKVFLECVQDMDHENMFWYRQDPGLGLRLIYFSYDVKMKEKGDIPEGYSVSREKKERFSLILESASTNQTSMYLCASSRRLAGGTETQYFGPGTRLLVL.

The chain links TRBV7-9 to TRBJ2-1; no clear D gene. Looked up from germline, CDR1 is SEHNR and CDR2 is FQNEAQ (reference sequence). Trimming cost V 3 bases and J 0 bases, with 12 bases left between them. The CDR3 runs 16 residues. CDR3 sequence (DNA): TGTGCCAGCAGCTTCCCCGGGCGCCGCTCCTACAATGAGCAGTTCTTC. It encodes CASSFPGRRSYNEQFF.

The V and J genes are TRBV10-3 and TRBJ1-2, with a tentative D call TRBD1 (5 bases). Germline V gives CDR1 ENHRY, CDR2 SYGVKD. CDR3 length: 13 residues. Trimming took 10 bases from V and 2 from J, leaving 14 bases between them. This CDR3 is CATTRDLNYGYTF. The CDR3 DNA sequence: TGTGCCACCACAAGGGACTTAAACTATGGCTACACCTTC.

This chain uses TRBV25-1 with TRBJ2-5, with 8 bases fitting TRBD1. The CDR3 extends over 14 amino acids. J was trimmed by 2 bases and V by 6 bases; bases with no gene match: 5. The germline gives CDR1 MGHDK, CDR2 SYGVNS. The CDR3 sequence: CASRDRDIQETQYF. CDR3 nucleotides: TGTGCCAGCAGGGACAGGGATATACAAGAGACCCAGTACTTC.

This chain joins TRBV5-1 and TRBJ2-1; 8 bases fit TRBD2. The J segment lost 4 bases and the V segment lost 2 bases, leaving 14 bases of the junction unmatched. This CDR3 has 18 amino acids. Germline V gives CDR1 SGHRS, CDR2 YFSETQ. The chain's CDR3 is CASSFYGQGASGYNEQFF. The CDR3 bases are TGCGCCAGCAGCTTCTACGGGCAAGGGGCTAGCGGGTACAATGAGCAGTTCTTC.

This rearrangement joins TRBV5-1 to TRBJ1-2; TRBD1 agrees at 10 bases. The germline V gene has CDR1 SGHRS and CDR2 YFSETQ. V was pared by 3 bases and J by 4 bases, with 6 bases of the junction left unmatched. The CDR3 consists of 15 residues. The CDR3, as DNA: TGCGCCAGCAGCTCTCCGGGACAGGGGTCCTATGGCTACACCTTC. Its protein product is CASSSPGQGSYGYTF.

This chain joins TRBV28 and TRBJ2-1; TRBD2 aligns across 9 bases. The junction had 11 bases not matched to a gene; V was cut back by 6 bases and J by 5 bases. CDR1 and CDR2 (germline): MDHEN, SYDVKM. The CDR3 is 16 amino acids. CDR3 residues: CASSLGGREGDNEQFF. The DNA of the CDR3 is TGTGCCAGCAGCCTCGGTGGGCGGGAGGGCGACAATGAGCAGTTCTTC. Filled out from reference TRBV28 and TRBJ2-1, the complete variable domain reads DVKVTQSSRYLVKRTGEKVFLECVQDMDHENMFWYRQDPGLGLRLIYFSYDVKMKEKGDIPEGYSVSREKKERFSLILESASTNQTSMYLCASSLGGREGDNEQFFGPGTRLTVL.

Written as DNA, the CDR3 is TGTGCCAGCAGCTTTTATGGGCCGGGACCCAACTACGAGCAGTACTTC. As protein: CASSFYGPGPNYEQYF. The V gene is TRBV13, the J gene TRBJ2-7; D is possibly TRBD1 or TRBD2 (5 bases each). The CDR3 extends over 16 amino acids. The germline gives CDR1 PRHDT, CDR2 FYEKMQ (reference sequence). Trimming pared 3 bases from V and 3 bases from J, leaving 18 bases between.

The chain is built from TRBV7-2 and TRBJ2-1, with D tentatively TRBD1 or TRBD2 (6 bases each). Trimming cost V 5 bases and J 6 bases, with 14 bases left between them. The CDR3 spans 14 residues. In germline, CDR1 is SGHTA, CDR2 FQGNSA. CDR3 nucleotide sequence: TGTGCCAGCAGCCAGAGGGGGGTTGGCAATGAGCAGTTCTTC. Its translation: CASSQRGVGNEQFF.

This clone was counted between two and nine times. The V call is TRBV7-9, the J call TRBJ1-2; 10 positions agree with TRBD1. The CDR3 length is 15 residues. V was pared by 7 bases and J by 5 bases, with 10 bases of the junction left unmatched. Germline V lookup: CDR1 SEHNR, CDR2 FQNEAQ (reference sequence). The CDR3 region has the DNA TGTGCCAGCACCATTCCGGGGACAGGGGCGTATGGCTACACCTTC. This codes for CASTIPGTGAYGYTF. Full variable domain (rest looked up from reference TRBV7-9 and TRBJ1-2): DTGVSQNPRHKITKRGQNVTFRCDPISEHNRLYWYRQTLGQGPEFLTYFQNEAQLEKSRLLSDRFSAERPKGSFSTLEIQRTEQGDSAMYLCASTIPGTGAYGYTFGSGTRLTVV.

This chain links TRBV29-1 with TRBJ2-7, with 7 bases lining up with TRBD1. Germline loops: CDR1 SQVTM, CDR2 ANQGSEA. The length of the CDR3 is 11 residues. CDR3 coding DNA: TGCAAAGGGGGCGATTCCTACGAGCAGTACTTC. It codes for CKGGDSYEQYF.